This is a list of T cell receptor beta chains from one sample in a study of beta chain features in type 1 diabetes. Repertoires were generated with immunoSEQ multiplex PCR, while TCRdb's copy carries only in-frame clones and drops some. The sample has roughly 130,000 clones; roughly 17% are singletons. The material sequenced was central memory CD4+ T cells from blood. The receptor set was obtained from a man aged 25 to 45 with type 1 diabetes. Each CDR3 is given without its conserved first and last residue. Fields, in order: clone size, J gene, V gene, CDR3 protein. Expanded clones get a size class; other rows say once, few or many, or leave the size out.

clone_size: NA
j_call: TRBJ1-4
v_call: TRBV5-6
cdr3_aa: ASSWGQMGALF

clone_size: few
j_call: TRBJ2-7
v_call: TRBV7-2
cdr3_aa: ASSLAHGAGEDEQY

clone_size: NA
j_call: TRBJ2-5
v_call: TRBV6-5
cdr3_aa: ASSNRGAETQY

clone_size: NA
j_call: TRBJ2-1
v_call: TRBV7-2
cdr3_aa: ASSSDRGHEQF

clone_size: NA
j_call: TRBJ2-2
v_call: TRBV15
cdr3_aa: ATRGRANTGELF

clone_size: few
j_call: TRBJ2-3
v_call: TRBV7-9
cdr3_aa: ASTGYTDTQY

clone_size: NA
j_call: TRBJ1-1
v_call: TRBV29-1
cdr3_aa: SVGARNTEAF

clone_size: NA
j_call: TRBJ1-5
v_call: TRBV7-9
cdr3_aa: ASSLYSGGSNQPQH

clone_size: many
j_call: TRBJ2-5
v_call: TRBV5-1
cdr3_aa: ASSPFRGSQETQY

clone_size: few
j_call: TRBJ2-7
v_call: TRBV7-2
cdr3_aa: ASSWREYEQY

clone_size: few
j_call: TRBJ2-1
v_call: TRBV29-1
cdr3_aa: SVDTTNEQF

clone_size: many
j_call: TRBJ2-3
v_call: TRBV5-6
cdr3_aa: ASSLGDTQY

clone_size: few
j_call: TRBJ2-1
v_call: TRBV10-3
cdr3_aa: AIRSDGGASAYNEQF

clone_size: NA
j_call: TRBJ1-5
v_call: TRBV9
cdr3_aa: ASSVGYSNQPQH

clone_size: few
j_call: TRBJ2-1
v_call: TRBV29-1
cdr3_aa: SVEDAWASRDRNEQF

clone_size: few
j_call: TRBJ2-1
v_call: TRBV11-3
cdr3_aa: ASSLLRGEQF

clone_size: few
j_call: TRBJ1-5
v_call: TRBV7-2
cdr3_aa: ASSPTRQNSNQPQH

clone_size: NA
j_call: TRBJ1-2
v_call: TRBV14
cdr3_aa: ASSLDSDYGYT

clone_size: few
j_call: TRBJ1-2
v_call: TRBV11-2
cdr3_aa: ASSESAHGYT

clone_size: few
j_call: TRBJ2-5
v_call: TRBV11-2
cdr3_aa: ASSLALLAGPWETQY

clone_size: NA
j_call: TRBJ1-2
v_call: TRBV6-1
cdr3_aa: ASSWDRDDGYT

clone_size: NA
j_call: TRBJ2-7
v_call: TRBV4-2
cdr3_aa: ASSQAGVGEQEQY

clone_size: few
j_call: TRBJ2-3
v_call: TRBV4-3
cdr3_aa: ASSQGQGGTDTQY

clone_size: NA
j_call: TRBJ2-1
v_call: TRBV30
cdr3_aa: AWSVQSVGEQF

clone_size: NA
j_call: TRBJ2-3
v_call: TRBV7-9
cdr3_aa: ASSPGQGLISDTQY

clone_size: many
j_call: TRBJ1-1
v_call: TRBV9
cdr3_aa: ASSVLGNTEAF

clone_size: NA
j_call: TRBJ2-5
v_call: TRBV10-3
cdr3_aa: ATRDRTSQETQY

clone_size: NA
j_call: TRBJ2-1
v_call: TRBV6-6
cdr3_aa: ASTPGQGNEQF

clone_size: NA
j_call: TRBJ2-3
v_call: TRBV15
cdr3_aa: ATSRDIAVADTQY

clone_size: few
j_call: TRBJ2-5
v_call: TRBV7-2
cdr3_aa: ASSPRTGKETQY

clone_size: few
j_call: TRBJ1-2
v_call: TRBV10-3
cdr3_aa: AISDAGGSGYT

clone_size: few
j_call: TRBJ1-5
v_call: TRBV6-5
cdr3_aa: ASSLRGTNQPQH

clone_size: few
j_call: TRBJ2-7
v_call: TRBV9
cdr3_aa: ASSSANSGYEQY

clone_size: few
j_call: TRBJ2-3
v_call: TRBV5-6
cdr3_aa: ASNAPDTSTDTQY